This T cell receptor (beta chain) was obtained from a study of T cells expressing NK-cell markers. Findings and limits, study-wide: Where a few donors were concerned, these clonotypes also led the CD3+CD56-NKG2C+ fraction.

Details on this clonotype: What it binds is not known.

Scientists made TCR beta cDNA using 5'RACE template switching with UMIs. TCRdb derives one entry per CDR3 protein from the 5' RACE reads, leaving out DNA. With 150,000 to 160,000 distinct CDR3 sequences in the sample, the ten largest clones hold 37%. There are 15 residues in the CDR3. CDR1 and CDR2 (germline): SGHTA, FQGNSA. The chain is built from TRBV7-2 and TRBJ2-4; absent DNA, TCRdb's TRBD2 call cannot be checked. The receptor was isolated from a woman aged 45-65 years in good health. The material sequenced was blood T cells: a sorted CD56 or NKG2C T cell subset, CD4+ or CD8+ T cells, or bulk PBMC T cells (not recorded which). Here the CDR3 reads CASSHYLGPKNIQYF.